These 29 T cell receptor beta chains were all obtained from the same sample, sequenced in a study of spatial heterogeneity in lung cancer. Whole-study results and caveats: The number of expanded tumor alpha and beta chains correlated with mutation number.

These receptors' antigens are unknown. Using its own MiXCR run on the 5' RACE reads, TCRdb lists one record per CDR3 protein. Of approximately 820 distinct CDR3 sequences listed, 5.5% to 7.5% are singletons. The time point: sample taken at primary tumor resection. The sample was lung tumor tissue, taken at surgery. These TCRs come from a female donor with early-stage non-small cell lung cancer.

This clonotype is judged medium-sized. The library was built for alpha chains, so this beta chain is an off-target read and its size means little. CDR3 residues: CASRTVNYGYTF. The CDR3, as DNA: TGTGCCAGCAGGACAGTTAACTATGGCTACACCTTC. The gene calls are TRBV7-2 and TRBJ1-2, with D perhaps TRBD1 (5 bases). Trimming took off 6 bases at V and 1 base at J, with 6 bases between the two ends. Germline V lookup: CDR1 SGHTA, CDR2 FQGNSA. The CDR3 extends over 12 amino acids.

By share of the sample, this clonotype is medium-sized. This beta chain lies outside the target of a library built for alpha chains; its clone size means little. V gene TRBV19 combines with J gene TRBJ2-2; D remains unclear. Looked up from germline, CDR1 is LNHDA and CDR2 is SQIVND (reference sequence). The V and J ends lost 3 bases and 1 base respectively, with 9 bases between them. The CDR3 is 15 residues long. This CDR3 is CASSIWVGNTGELFF. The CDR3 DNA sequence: TGTGCCAGTAGTATCTGGGTCGGGAACACCGGGGAGCTGTTTTTT.

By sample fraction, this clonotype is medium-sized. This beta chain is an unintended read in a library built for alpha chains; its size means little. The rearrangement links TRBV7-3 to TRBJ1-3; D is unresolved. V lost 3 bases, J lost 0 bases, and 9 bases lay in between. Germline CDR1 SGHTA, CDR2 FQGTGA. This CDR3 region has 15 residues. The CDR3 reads CASSLDGSSGNTIYF. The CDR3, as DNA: TGTGCCAGCAGCTTGGACGGAAGCTCTGGAAACACCATATATTTT.

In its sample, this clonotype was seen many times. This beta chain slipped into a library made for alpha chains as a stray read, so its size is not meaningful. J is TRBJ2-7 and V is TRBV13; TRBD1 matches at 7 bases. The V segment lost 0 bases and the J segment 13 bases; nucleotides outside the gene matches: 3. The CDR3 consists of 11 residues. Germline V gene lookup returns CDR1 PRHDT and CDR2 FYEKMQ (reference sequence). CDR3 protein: CASSLGGQPYF. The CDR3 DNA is TGTGCCAGCAGCTTAGGGGGACAGCCATACTTC.

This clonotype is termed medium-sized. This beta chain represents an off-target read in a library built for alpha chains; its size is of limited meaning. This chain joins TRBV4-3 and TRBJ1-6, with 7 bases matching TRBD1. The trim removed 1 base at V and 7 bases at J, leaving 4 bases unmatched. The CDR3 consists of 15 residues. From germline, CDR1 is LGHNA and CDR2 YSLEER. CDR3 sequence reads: CASSQVGTENSPLHF. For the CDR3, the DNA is TGCGCCAGCAGCCAAGTGGGGACAGAAAATTCACCCCTCCACTTT.

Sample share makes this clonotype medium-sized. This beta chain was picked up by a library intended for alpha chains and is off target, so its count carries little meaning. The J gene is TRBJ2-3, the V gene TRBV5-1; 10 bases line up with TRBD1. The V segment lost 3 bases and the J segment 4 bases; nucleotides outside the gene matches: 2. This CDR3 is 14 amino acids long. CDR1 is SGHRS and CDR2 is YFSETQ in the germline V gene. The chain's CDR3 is CASSSGQGADTQYF. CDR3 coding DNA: TGCGCCAGCAGCTCAGGACAGGGGGCAGATACGCAGTATTTT.

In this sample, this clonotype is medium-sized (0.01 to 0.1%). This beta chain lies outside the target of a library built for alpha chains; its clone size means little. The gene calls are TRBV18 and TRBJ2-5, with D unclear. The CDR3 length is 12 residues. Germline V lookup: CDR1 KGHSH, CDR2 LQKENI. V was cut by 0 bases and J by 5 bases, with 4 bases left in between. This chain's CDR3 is CASSPPHETQYF. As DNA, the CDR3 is TGTGCCAGCTCACCACCCCACGAGACCCAGTACTTC.

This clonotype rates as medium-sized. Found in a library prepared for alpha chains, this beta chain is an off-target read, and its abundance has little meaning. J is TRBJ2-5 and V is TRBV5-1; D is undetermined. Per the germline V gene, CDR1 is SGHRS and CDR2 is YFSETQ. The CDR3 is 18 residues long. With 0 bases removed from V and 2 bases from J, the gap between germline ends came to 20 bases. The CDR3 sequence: CASSLANFKGMAQETQYF. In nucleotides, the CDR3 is TGCGCCAGCAGCTTGGCAAATTTCAAAGGGATGGCACAAGAGACCCAGTACTTC.

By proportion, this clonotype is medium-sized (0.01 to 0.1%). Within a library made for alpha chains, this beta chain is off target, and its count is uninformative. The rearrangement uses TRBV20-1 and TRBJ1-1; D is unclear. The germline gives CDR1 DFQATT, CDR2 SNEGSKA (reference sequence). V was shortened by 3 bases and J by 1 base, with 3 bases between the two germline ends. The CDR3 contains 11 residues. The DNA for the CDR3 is TGCAGTGCTAGCCGGAACACTGAAGCTTTCTTT. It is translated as CSASRNTEAFF.

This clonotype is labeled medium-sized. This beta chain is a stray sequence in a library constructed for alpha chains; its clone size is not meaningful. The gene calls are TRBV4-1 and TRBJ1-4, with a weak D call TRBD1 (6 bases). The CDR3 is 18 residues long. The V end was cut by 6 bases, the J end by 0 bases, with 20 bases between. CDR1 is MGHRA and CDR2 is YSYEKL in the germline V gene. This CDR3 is CASSGRADSAATNEKLFF. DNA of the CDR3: TGCGCCAGCAGTGGTAGAGCGGACAGCGCCGCAACTAATGAAAAACTGTTTTTT.

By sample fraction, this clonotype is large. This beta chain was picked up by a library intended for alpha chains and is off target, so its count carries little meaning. Here the CDR3 DNA reads TGTGCCAGCAGCTTAGGCGGGAAAGAGACCCAGTACTTC. This translates into CASSLGGKETQYF. The chain has TRBV7-2 and TRBJ2-5; possible D gene TRBD2, 6 bases. Germline CDR1 is SGHTA and CDR2 is FQGNSA. This CDR3 has 13 residues. V was shortened by 1 base and J by 3 bases, with 6 bases between the two germline ends.

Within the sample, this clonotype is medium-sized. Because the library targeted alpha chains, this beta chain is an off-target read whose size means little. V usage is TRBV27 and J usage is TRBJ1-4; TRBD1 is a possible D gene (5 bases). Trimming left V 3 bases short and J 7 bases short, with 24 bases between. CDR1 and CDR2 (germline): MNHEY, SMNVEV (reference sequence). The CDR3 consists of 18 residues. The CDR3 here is CASSLRGVGRNPGEKLFF. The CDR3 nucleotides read TGTGCCAGCAGTTTGAGGGGAGTCGGGAGGAACCCGGGTGAAAAACTGTTTTTT.

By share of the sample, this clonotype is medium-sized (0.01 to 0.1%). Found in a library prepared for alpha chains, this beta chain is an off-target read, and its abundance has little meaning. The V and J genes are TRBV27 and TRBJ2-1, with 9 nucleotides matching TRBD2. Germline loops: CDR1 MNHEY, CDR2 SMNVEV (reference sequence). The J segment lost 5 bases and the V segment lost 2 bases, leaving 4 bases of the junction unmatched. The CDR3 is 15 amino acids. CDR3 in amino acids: CASSLRREGNNEQFF. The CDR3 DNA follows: TGTGCCAGCAGTTTAAGGCGGGAGGGAAACAATGAGCAGTTCTTC.

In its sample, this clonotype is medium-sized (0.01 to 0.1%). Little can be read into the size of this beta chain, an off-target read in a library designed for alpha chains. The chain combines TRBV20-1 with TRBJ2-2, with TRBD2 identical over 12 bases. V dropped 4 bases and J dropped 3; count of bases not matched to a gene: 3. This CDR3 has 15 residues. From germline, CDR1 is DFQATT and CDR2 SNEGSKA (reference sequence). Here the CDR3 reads CSATLAGGHTGELFF. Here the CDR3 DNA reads TGCAGTGCTACCCTAGCGGGAGGGCACACCGGGGAGCTGTTTTTT.

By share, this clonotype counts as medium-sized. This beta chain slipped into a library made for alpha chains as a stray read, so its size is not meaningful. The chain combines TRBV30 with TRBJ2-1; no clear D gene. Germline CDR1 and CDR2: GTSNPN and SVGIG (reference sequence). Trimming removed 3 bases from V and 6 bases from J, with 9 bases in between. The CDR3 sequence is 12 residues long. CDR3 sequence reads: CAWSAAFNEQFF. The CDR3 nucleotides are TGTGCCTGGAGCGCGGCGTTCAATGAGCAGTTCTTC.

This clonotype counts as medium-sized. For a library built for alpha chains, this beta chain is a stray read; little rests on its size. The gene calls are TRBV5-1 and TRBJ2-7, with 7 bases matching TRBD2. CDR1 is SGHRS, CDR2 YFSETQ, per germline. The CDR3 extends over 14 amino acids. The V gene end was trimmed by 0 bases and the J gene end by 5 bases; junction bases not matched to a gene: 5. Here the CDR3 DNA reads TGCGCCAGCAGCTTGGTGAGCGGGGACCACGAGCAGTACTTC. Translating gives CASSLVSGDHEQYF.

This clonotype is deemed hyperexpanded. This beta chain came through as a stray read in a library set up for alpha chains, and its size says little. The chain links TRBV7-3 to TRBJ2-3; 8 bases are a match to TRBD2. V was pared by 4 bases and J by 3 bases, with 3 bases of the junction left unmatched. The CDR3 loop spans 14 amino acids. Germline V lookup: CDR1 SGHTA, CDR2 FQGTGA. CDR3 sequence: CASSSGLATDTQYF. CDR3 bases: TGTGCCAGCAGCTCCGGACTAGCTACAGATACGCAGTATTTT.

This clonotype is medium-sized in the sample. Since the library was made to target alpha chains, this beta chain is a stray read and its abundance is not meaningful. CDR3 in amino acids: CSATDSGGQETQYF. CDR3 bases: TGCAGTGCTACTGACTCGGGGGGCCAAGAGACCCAGTACTTC. The chain carries TRBV20-1 and TRBJ2-5, with 7 nucleotides matching TRBD2. Unmatched junction bases numbered 6, after V lost 4 bases and J lost 1 base. CDR1 and CDR2 (germline): DFQATT, SNEGSKA (reference sequence). The CDR3 runs to 14 residues.

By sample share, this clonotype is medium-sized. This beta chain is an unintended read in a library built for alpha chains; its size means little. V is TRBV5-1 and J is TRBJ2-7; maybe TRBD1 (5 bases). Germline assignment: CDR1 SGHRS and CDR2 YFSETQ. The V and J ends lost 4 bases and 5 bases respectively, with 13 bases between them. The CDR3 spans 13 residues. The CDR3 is CASSPDIPNEQYF. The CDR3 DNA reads TGCGCCAGCAGCCCGGACATTCCCAACGAGCAGTACTTC.

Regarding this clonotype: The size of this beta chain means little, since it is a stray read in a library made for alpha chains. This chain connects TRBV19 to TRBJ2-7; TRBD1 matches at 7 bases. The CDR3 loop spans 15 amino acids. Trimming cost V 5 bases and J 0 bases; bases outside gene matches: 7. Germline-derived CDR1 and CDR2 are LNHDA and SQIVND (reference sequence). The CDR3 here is CASSWDSQTSYEQYF. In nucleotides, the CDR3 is TGTGCCAGTAGTTGGGACAGCCAAACCTCCTACGAGCAGTACTTC.

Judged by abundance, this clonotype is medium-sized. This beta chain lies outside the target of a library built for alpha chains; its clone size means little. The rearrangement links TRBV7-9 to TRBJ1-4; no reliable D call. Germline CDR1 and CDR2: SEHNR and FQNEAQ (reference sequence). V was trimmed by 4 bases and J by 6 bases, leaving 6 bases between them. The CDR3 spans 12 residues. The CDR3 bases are TGTGCCAGCAGCTCGGTCCATGAAAAACTGTTTTTT. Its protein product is CASSSVHEKLFF.

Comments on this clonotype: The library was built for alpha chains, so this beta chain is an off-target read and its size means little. The CDR3 region is CASSRLSSVRGGPPDTQYF. CDR3 DNA: TGTGCCAGCAGTCGCCTCAGTTCGGTCAGGGGGGGGCCGCCAGATACGCAGTATTTT. The chain recombines TRBV27 with TRBJ2-3; D is possibly TRBD1 or TRBD2 (7 bases each). The length of the CDR3 is 19 residues. The germline V gene has CDR1 MNHEY and CDR2 SMNVEV (reference sequence). Trimming removed 5 bases at V and 4 bases at J, with 28 bases between.

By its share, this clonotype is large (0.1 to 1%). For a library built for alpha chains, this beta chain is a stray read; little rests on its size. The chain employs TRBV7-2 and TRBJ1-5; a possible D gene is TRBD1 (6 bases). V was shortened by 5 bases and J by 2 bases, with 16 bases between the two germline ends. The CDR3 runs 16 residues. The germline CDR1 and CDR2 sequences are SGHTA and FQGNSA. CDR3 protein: CASSPGQFGGNQPQHF. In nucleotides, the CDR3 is TGTGCCAGCAGCCCCGGACAGTTTGGTGGCAATCAGCCCCAGCATTTT.

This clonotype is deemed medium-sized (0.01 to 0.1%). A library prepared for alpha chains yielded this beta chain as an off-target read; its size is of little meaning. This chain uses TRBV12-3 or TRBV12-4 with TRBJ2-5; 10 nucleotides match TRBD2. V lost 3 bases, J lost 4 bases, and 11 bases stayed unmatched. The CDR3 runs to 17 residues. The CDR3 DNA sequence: TGTGCCAGCAGTTTCCGGACTAGCGGCCTCCTCGGAGAGACCCAGTACTTC. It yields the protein CASSFRTSGLLGETQYF.

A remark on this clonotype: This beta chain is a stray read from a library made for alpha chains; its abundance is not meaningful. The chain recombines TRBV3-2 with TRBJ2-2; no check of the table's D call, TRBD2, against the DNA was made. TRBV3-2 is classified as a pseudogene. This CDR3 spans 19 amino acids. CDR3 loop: CASSQYSPPAGPNTGELFF. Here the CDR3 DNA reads TGTGCCAGCAGCCAATATAGTCCGCCAGCGGGACCGAACACCGGGGAGCTGTTTTTT.

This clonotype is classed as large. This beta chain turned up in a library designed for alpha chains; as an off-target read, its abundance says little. CDR3 in amino acids: CASSYSDRGRGTEAFF. As DNA, the CDR3 is TGTGCCAGCAGTTACTCGGACAGGGGGCGAGGAACTGAAGCTTTCTTT. The chain has TRBV6-6 and TRBJ1-1; TRBD1 matches at 11 bases. CDR1 is MNHNY, CDR2 SVGAGI, per germline (reference sequence). Trimming cost V 0 bases and J 5 bases; bases outside gene matches: 5. This CDR3 region has 16 residues.

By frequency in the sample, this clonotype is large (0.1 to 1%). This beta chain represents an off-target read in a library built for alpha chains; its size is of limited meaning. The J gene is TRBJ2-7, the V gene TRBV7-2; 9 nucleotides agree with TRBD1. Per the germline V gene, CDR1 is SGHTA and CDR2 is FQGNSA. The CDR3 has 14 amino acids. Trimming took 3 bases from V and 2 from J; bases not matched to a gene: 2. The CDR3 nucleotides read TGTGCCAGCAGCTTGGACAGGGGCCCCTACGAGCAGTACTTC. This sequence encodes CASSLDRGPYEQYF.

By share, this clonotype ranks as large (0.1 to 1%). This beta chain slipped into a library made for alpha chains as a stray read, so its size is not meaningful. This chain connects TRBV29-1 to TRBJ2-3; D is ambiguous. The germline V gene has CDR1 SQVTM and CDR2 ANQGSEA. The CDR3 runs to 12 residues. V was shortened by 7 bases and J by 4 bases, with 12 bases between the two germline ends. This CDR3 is CSGSTWSDTQYF. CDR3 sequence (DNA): TGCAGCGGTTCGACTTGGTCAGATACGCAGTATTTT.

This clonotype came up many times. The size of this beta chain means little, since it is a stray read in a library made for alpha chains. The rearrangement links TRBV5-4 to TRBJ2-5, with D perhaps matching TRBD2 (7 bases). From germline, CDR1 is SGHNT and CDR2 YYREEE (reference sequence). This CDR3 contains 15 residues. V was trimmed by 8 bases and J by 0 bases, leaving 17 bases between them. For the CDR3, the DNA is TGTGCCAGTTCGGCGGGGGCCTCGTACCAAGAGACCCAGTACTTC. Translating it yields CASSAGASYQETQYF.